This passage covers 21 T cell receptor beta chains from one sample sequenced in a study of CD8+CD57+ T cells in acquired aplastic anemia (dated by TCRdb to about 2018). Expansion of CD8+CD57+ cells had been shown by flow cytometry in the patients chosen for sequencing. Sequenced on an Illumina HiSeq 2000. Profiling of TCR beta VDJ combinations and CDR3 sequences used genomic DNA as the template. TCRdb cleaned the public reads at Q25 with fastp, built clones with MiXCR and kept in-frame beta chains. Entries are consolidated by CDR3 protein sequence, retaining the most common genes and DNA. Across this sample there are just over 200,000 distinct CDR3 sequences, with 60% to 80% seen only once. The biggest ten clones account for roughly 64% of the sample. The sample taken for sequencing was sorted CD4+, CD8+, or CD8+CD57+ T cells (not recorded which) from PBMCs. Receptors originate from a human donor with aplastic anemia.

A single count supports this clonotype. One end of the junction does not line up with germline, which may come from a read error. CDR3 loop: CTSSLDGWGRPQHF. CDR3 in DNA: TGTACCAGCAGCTTAGATGGTTGGGGTAGGCCCCAGCATTTT. The genes are TRBV7-9 and TRBJ1-5; D remains unclear. CDR3 length: 14 residues. Germline values: CDR1 SEHNR, CDR2 FQNEAQ (reference sequence).

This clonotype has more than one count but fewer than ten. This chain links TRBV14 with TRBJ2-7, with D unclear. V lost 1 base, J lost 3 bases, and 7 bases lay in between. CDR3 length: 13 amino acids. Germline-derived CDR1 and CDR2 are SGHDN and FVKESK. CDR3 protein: CASSQVLYYEQYF. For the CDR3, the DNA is TGTGCCAGCAGCCAAGTCCTCTACTACGAGCAGTACTTC.

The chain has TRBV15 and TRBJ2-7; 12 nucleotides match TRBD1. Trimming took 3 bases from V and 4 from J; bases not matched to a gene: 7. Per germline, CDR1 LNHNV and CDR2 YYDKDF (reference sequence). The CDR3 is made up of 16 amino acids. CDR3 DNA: TGTGCCACCAGCAGCTCCTGGGACAGGGGGCTATACGAGCAGTACTTC. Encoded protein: CATSSSWDRGLYEQYF.

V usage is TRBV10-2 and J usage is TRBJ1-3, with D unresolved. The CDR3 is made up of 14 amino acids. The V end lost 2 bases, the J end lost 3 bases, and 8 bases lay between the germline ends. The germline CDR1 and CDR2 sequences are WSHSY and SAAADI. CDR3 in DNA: TGCGCCAGCAGTGAGATGGCGGATGGAAACACCATATATTTT. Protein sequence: CASSEMADGNTIYF.

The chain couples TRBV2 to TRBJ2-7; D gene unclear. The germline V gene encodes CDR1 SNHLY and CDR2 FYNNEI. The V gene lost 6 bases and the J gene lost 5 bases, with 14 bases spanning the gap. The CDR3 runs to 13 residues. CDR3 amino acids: CASRWQTFDEQYF. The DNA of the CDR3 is TGTGCCAGCAGATGGCAGACGTTCGACGAGCAGTACTTC.

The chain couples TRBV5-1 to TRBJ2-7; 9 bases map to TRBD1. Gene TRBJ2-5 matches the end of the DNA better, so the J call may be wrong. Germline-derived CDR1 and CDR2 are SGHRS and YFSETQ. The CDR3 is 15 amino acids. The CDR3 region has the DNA TGCGCCAGCAGGTCCGGACAGGGGCCCAAAGAGACCCAGTACTTC. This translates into CASRSGQGPKETQYF.

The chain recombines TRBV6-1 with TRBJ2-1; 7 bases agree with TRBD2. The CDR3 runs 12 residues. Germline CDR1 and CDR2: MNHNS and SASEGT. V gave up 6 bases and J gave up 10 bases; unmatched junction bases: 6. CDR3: CASRTSGLEQFF. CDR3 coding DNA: TGTGCCAGCAGGACCTCGGGACTAGAGCAGTTCTTC.

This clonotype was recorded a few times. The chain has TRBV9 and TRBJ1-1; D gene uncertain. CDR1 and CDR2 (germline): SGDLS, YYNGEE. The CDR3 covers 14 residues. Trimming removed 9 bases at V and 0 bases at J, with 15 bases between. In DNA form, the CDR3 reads TGTGCCACCTCCGTTGGGCTGATGAACACTGAAGCTTTCTTT. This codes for CATSVGLMNTEAFF. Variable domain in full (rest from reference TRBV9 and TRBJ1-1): DSGVTQTPKHLITATGQRVTLRCSPRSGDLSVYWYQQSLDQGLQFLIQYYNGEERAKGNILERFSAQQFPDLHSELNLSSLELGDSALYFCATSVGLMNTEAFFGQGTRLTVV.

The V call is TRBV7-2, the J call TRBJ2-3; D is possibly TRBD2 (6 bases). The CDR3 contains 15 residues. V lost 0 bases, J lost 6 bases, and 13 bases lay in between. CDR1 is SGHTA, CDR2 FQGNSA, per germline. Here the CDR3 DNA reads TGTGCCAGCAGCTTAGCCGGGACTCCCCAGGATACGCAGTATTTT. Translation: CASSLAGTPQDTQYF.

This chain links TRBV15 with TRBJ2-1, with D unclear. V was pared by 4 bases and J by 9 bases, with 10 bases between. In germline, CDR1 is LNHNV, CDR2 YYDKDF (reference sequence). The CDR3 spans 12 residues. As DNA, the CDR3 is TGTGCCACCAGCACCCCCGTCGGTGAGCAGTTCTTC. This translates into CATSTPVGEQFF.

The CDR3 loop is CASSLVQNTEAFF. CDR3 DNA sequence: TGTGCCAGCAGCTTGGTACAGAACACTGAAGCTTTCTTT. The J gene is TRBJ1-1, the V gene TRBV7-3; no reliable D call. Trimming stripped 3 bases from V and 1 base from J, with 6 bases between. The length of the CDR3 is 13 residues. The V gene's germline CDR1 is SGHTA and CDR2 FQGTGA.

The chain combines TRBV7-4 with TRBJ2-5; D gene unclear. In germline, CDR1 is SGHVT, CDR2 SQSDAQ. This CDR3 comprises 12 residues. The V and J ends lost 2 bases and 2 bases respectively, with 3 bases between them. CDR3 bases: TGTGCCAGCAGCTTACAGCAAGAGACCCAGTACTTC. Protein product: CASSLQQETQYF.

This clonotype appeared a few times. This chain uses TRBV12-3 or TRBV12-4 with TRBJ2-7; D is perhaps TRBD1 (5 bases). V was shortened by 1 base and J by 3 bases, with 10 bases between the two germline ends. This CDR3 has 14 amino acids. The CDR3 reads CASSLVSRVYEQYF. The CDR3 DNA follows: TGTGCCAGCAGTTTAGTATCCAGGGTCTACGAGCAGTACTTC.

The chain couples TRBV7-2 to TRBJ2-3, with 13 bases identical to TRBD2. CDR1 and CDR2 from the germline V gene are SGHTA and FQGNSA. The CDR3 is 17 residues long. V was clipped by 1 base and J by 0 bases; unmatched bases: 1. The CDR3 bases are TGTGCCAGCAGCTTAGGGACTAGCGGGGGAAGCACAGATACGCAGTATTTT. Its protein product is CASSLGTSGGSTDTQYF.

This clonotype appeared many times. CDR3 residues: CATSIGQDPQETQYF. CDR3 nucleotide sequence: TGTGCCACCAGCATTGGACAGGATCCACAAGAGACCCAGTACTTC. The V call is TRBV15, the J call TRBJ2-5, with 7 bases that match TRBD1. This CDR3 comprises 15 residues. Germline trimming cut 4 bases from V and 2 bases from J; bases unmatched to any gene: 7. Germline CDR1 LNHNV, CDR2 YYDKDF (reference sequence).

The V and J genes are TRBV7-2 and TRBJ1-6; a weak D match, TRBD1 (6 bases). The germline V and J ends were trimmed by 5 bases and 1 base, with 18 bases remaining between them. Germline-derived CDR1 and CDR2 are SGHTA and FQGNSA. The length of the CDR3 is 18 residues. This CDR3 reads CASSRSGGRGSYNSPLHF. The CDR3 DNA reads TGTGCCAGCAGCCGGTCGGGGGGGCGAGGGTCCTATAATTCACCCCTCCACTTT.

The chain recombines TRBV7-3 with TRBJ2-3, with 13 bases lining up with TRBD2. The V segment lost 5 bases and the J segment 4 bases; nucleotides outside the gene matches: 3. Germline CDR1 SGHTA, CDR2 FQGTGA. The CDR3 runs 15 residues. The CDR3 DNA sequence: TGTGCCAGCAGCACAACTAGCGGGAGGGCAGATACGCAGTATTTT. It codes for CASSTTSGRADTQYF.

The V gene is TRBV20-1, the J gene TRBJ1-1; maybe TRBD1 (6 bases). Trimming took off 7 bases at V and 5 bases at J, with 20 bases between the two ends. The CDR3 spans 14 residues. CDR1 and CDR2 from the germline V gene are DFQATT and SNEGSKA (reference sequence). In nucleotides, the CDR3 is TGCAGTGTCATCGCTAGGGGGGCAGGGACTGAAGCTTTCTTT. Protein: CSVIARGAGTEAFF.

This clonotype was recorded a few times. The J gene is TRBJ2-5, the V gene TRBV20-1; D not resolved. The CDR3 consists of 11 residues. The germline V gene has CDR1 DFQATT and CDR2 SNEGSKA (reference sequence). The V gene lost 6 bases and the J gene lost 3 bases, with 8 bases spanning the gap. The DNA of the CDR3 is TGCAGTGCGGGCGGAAAAGAGACCCAGTACTTC. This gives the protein CSAGGKETQYF.

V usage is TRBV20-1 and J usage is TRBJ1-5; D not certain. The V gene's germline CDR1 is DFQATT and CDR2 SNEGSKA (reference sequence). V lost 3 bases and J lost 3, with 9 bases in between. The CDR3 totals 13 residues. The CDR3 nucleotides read TGCAGTGCTAGGGAGGGTACCAATCAGCCCCAGCATTTT. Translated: CSAREGTNQPQHF.

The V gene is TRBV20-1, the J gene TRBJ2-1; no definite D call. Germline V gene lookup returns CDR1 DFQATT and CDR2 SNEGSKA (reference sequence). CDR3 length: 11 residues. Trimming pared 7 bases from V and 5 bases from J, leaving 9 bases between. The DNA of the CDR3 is TGCAGTGGTCTAGAGAACAATGAGCAGTTCTTC. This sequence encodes CSGLENNEQFF.